What follows are 28 T cell receptor beta chains derived from one specimen sequenced in a study of technical replicates of blood from a few donors. Sequencing was performed with immunoSEQ multiplex PCR; in TCRdb, only in-frame clones are kept and a portion is missing. The repertoire holds 64,000 or so clones, with 95% to 97% as singletons. The sample comprised T cells isolated from PBMCs. The receptors were gathered from a human donor in good health.

V usage is TRBV9 and J usage is TRBJ2-3; 8 bases agree with TRBD2. The CDR3 extends over 15 amino acids. The V segment lost 7 bases and the J segment 3 bases; nucleotides outside the gene matches: 10. The V gene's germline CDR1 is SGDLS and CDR2 YYNGEE. CDR3 sequence: CASGNGGAETDTQYF. The CDR3 nucleotides are TGTGCCAGCGGGAACGGGGGGGCCGAGACAGATACGCAGTATTTT. The full variable domain, its missing parts supplied by reference TRBV9 and TRBJ2-3, is DSGVTQTPKHLITATGQRVTLRCSPRSGDLSVYWYQQSLDQGLQFLIQYYNGEERAKGNILERFSAQQFPDLHSELNLSSLELGDSALYFCASGNGGAETDTQYFGPGTRLTVL.

V is TRBV29-1 and J is TRBJ1-1; a weak D match, TRBD1 (6 bases). CDR1 SQVTM and CDR2 ANQGSEA come from the germline V gene. This CDR3 contains 13 residues. V was trimmed by 7 bases and J by 2 bases, leaving 14 bases between them. The CDR3 reads CSGGRGPNTEAFF. For the CDR3, the DNA is TGCAGCGGGGGCAGGGGCCCAAACACTGAAGCTTTCTTT.

The chain is built from TRBV4-2 and TRBJ1-6; 10 positions agree with TRBD1. This CDR3 region has 14 residues. J gave up 10 bases and V 5 bases, and 5 bases lay outside the gene matches. CDR1 and CDR2 from the germline V gene are LGHNA and YNFKEQ. CDR3 bases: TGTGCCAGCAGCTCCGGGACAGGGGCCTCACCCCTCCACTTT. Translating it yields CASSSGTGASPLHF.

This CDR3 reads CASSSGQGSTYEQYF. The DNA of the CDR3 is TGTGCCAGCAGTTCAGGACAGGGGAGTACCTACGAGCAGTACTTC. The J gene is TRBJ2-7, the V gene TRBV6-5, with 9 nucleotides matching TRBD1. CDR1 and CDR2 from the germline V gene are MNHEY and SVGAGI. CDR3 length: 15 amino acids. V trimming: 4 bases; J trimming: 2 bases; junction bases outside the gene matches: 6.

This clone has just one count. V is TRBV5-1 and J is TRBJ1-2, with D possibly being TRBD1 (5 bases). The CDR3 runs 12 residues. Looked up from germline, CDR1 is SGHRS and CDR2 is YFSETQ. Deletions cut 5 bases from V and 8 bases from J, with 13 bases between. CDR3 nucleotides: TGCGCCAGCAGTCTGTGGGGGGAAGGCTACACCTTC. Translating gives CASSLWGEGYTF.

The CDR3 coding sequence is TGTGCCAGCAGAGATGGAGGGTGGGGGAGTGACTATGGCTACACCTTC. Amino acids: CASRDGGWGSDYGYTF. The V and J genes are TRBV27 and TRBJ1-2, with a tentative D call TRBD1 (5 bases). Germline V lookup: CDR1 MNHEY, CDR2 SMNVEV (reference sequence). Trimming removed 6 bases from V and 3 bases from J, with 20 bases in between. The CDR3 sequence is 16 residues long.

This chain joins TRBV6-5 and TRBJ2-7, with 10 nucleotides matching TRBD1. Per germline, CDR1 MNHEY and CDR2 SVGAGI. The V and J ends lost 6 bases and 4 bases, in that order; junction bases with no gene match: 9. The CDR3 sequence is 15 residues long. The chain's CDR3 is CASSQDRGPNYEQYF. CDR3 in DNA: TGTGCCAGCAGCCAAGACAGGGGGCCAAATTACGAGCAGTACTTC.

This chain uses TRBV19 with TRBJ1-6, with 7 positions matching TRBD1. This CDR3 spans 12 amino acids. The V gene's germline CDR1 is LNHDA and CDR2 SQIVND (reference sequence). The trim removed 7 bases at V and 9 bases at J, leaving 3 bases unmatched. DNA of the CDR3: TGTGCCAGTAATCCAGGGGGTTCACCCCTCCACTTT. Protein sequence: CASNPGGSPLHF.

This chain connects TRBV5-8 to TRBJ2-7; possible D gene TRBD1, 6 bases. CDR1 and CDR2 from the germline V gene are SGHTS and YDEGEE. The CDR3 spans 13 residues. The V gene lost 5 bases and the J gene lost 1 base, with 10 bases spanning the gap. The CDR3 sequence is CASSEGHSYEQYF. CDR3 in DNA: TGTGCCAGCAGTGAGGGACATTCCTACGAGCAGTACTTC.

This chain uses TRBV6-6 with TRBJ2-1; TRBD2 is a possible D gene (5 bases). Trimming removed 8 bases from V and 4 bases from J, with 9 bases in between. Germline CDR1 MNHNY, CDR2 SVGAGI (reference sequence). This CDR3 is built from 12 residues. The CDR3 nucleotides read TGTGCCAGCGGTGGACTTTACAATGAGCAGTTCTTC. Encoded protein: CASGGLYNEQFF.

This chain joins TRBV6-1 and TRBJ2-1; 7 nucleotides line up with TRBD1. V gave up 2 bases and J gave up 10 bases; unmatched junction bases: 11. The CDR3 is 15 residues long. Germline CDR1 reads MNHNS; CDR2 reads SASEGT. The CDR3 nucleotides read TGTGCCAGCAGTGAAACATTGACAGGGTTGGGCGAGCAGTTCTTC. It is translated as CASSETLTGLGEQFF.

The rearrangement links TRBV28 to TRBJ1-2; D remains unclear. This CDR3 is built from 13 residues. The V and J ends lost 5 bases and 8 bases respectively, with 15 bases between them. Per the germline V gene, CDR1 is MDHEN and CDR2 is SYDVKM. CDR3 protein: CASSQPAPGGYTF. CDR3 sequence (DNA): TGTGCCAGCAGTCAGCCAGCCCCGGGAGGCTACACCTTC.

The genes are TRBV2 and TRBJ2-7; tentative D call: TRBD1 (5 bases). Germline assignment: CDR1 SNHLY and CDR2 FYNNEI. Trimming took 2 bases from V and 6 from J, leaving 14 bases between them. The CDR3 is made up of 14 amino acids. As DNA, the CDR3 is TGTGCCAGCAGTGAATCAGGGTACGGTGTCGAGCAGTACTTC. Encoded protein: CASSESGYGVEQYF.

The chain is built from TRBV28 and TRBJ1-1; the D gene is possibly TRBD1 (6 bases). V was clipped by 1 base and J by 10 bases, with 13 bases between them. The CDR3 contains 13 residues. Germline V gives CDR1 MDHEN, CDR2 SYDVKM. The CDR3 region is CASSLSGVGVAFF. The CDR3 DNA follows: TGTGCCAGCAGTTTATCAGGGGTTGGGGTAGCTTTCTTT.

The rearrangement joins TRBV28 to TRBJ1-1, with TRBD1 identical over 9 bases. V was clipped by 5 bases and J by 8 bases; unmatched bases: 3. The length of the CDR3 is 12 residues. Germline V gives CDR1 MDHEN, CDR2 SYDVKM. The CDR3 sequence is CASSQTGGEAFF. CDR3 in DNA: TGTGCCAGCAGTCAGACAGGGGGAGAAGCTTTCTTT.

The chain uses TRBV19 and TRBJ2-5; D is undetermined. The ends were cut back, 1 base at V and 2 bases at J, with 5 bases in the middle. Germline V gives CDR1 LNHDA, CDR2 SQIVND (reference sequence). CDR3 length: 13 residues. CDR3 in DNA: TGTGCCAGTAGTATAGGTCAGCAAGAGACCCAGTACTTC. This gives the protein CASSIGQQETQYF.

The chain joins TRBV4-1 to TRBJ2-3, with a weak D call TRBD2 (5 bases). Per the germline V gene, CDR1 is MGHRA and CDR2 is YSYEKL. Trimming stripped 3 bases from V and 2 bases from J, with 9 bases between. The CDR3 has 14 amino acids. In DNA, the CDR3 is TGCGCCAGCAGCCAGGGGAGTTACACAGATACGCAGTATTTT. Amino acid sequence: CASSQGSYTDTQYF.

The V gene is TRBV28, the J gene TRBJ2-2; 7 nucleotides line up with TRBD2. The CDR3 has 16 residues. With V trimmed by 6 bases and J by 4 bases, 11 bases remained unmatched. Germline loops: CDR1 MDHEN, CDR2 SYDVKM. The CDR3 loop is CASSTAGVKFTGELFF. Written as DNA, the CDR3 is TGTGCCAGCAGCACGGCGGGAGTTAAGTTCACCGGGGAGCTGTTTTTT.

The chain combines TRBV6-1 with TRBJ2-2, with D maybe TRBD1 (5 bases). V was trimmed by 2 bases and J by 7 bases, leaving 8 bases between them. Germline V CDR1 and CDR2: MNHNS, SASEGT. The CDR3 spans 13 residues. The CDR3 DNA is TGTGCCAGCAGTGAAAGGGGCAACGGGGAGCTGTTTTTT. It translates to CASSERGNGELFF.

V and J are TRBV4-1 and TRBJ2-7; the match to TRBD1 covers 7 bases. With V trimmed by 1 base and J by 3 bases, 6 bases remained unmatched. CDR1 MGHRA and CDR2 YSYEKL come from the germline V gene. CDR3 length: 15 amino acids. The DNA of the CDR3 is TGCGCCAGCAGCCAAGTCTACCAGGGGGACTACGAGCAGTACTTC. This codes for CASSQVYQGDYEQYF.

The chain employs TRBV5-5 and TRBJ1-1, with D possibly TRBD1 on 5 matching bases. Trimming removed 0 bases at V and 0 bases at J, with 9 bases between. This CDR3 region has 15 residues. Germline V gene lookup returns CDR1 SGHKS and CDR2 YYEKEE (reference sequence). Here the CDR3 DNA reads TGTGCCAGCAGCTTGGCCCGACAGTTGAACACTGAAGCTTTCTTT. This sequence encodes CASSLARQLNTEAFF. Looking up the rest from reference TRBV5-5 and TRBJ1-1 gives the full variable domain: DAGVTQSPTHLIKTRGQQVTLRCSPISGHKSVSWYQQVLGQGPQFIFQYYEKEERGRGNFPDRFSARQFPNYSSELNVNALLLGDSALYLCASSLARQLNTEAFFGQGTRLTVV.

The chain links TRBV19 to TRBJ1-5; 9 nucleotides line up with TRBD1. There are 15 residues in the CDR3. Germline trimming cut 5 bases from V and 5 bases from J; bases unmatched to any gene: 7. Looked up from germline, CDR1 is LNHDA and CDR2 is SQIVND (reference sequence). CDR3 sequence (DNA): TGTGCCAGTAGTGCCACAGGGGGCGGTTATCAGCCCCAGCATTTT. Protein product: CASSATGGGYQPQHF.

V usage is TRBV5-4 and J usage is TRBJ2-2; D is possibly TRBD2 (5 bases). V was clipped by 3 bases and J by 2 bases, with 8 bases between them. Germline CDR1 is SGHNT and CDR2 is YYREEE (reference sequence). This CDR3 spans 14 amino acids. CDR3 nucleotide sequence: TGTGCCAGCAGCTCCGGGGTCAACACCGGGGAGCTGTTTTTT. Translating it yields CASSSGVNTGELFF.

The table lists this clone with a count of one. The V and J genes are TRBV27 and TRBJ1-1; D is unclear. The CDR3 spans 15 residues. Trimming stripped 5 bases from V and 5 bases from J, with 18 bases between. Germline CDR1 and CDR2: MNHEY and SMNVEV (reference sequence). DNA for the CDR3: TGTGCCAGCAGTCGCTCCAACACGAGAGGGACTGAAGCTTTCTTT. Protein sequence: CASSRSNTRGTEAFF.

The chain uses TRBV7-9 and TRBJ1-1; 8 bases are a match to TRBD1. CDR3 length equals 14 residues. The germline CDR1 and CDR2 sequences are SEHNR and FQNEAQ (reference sequence). The trim removed 5 bases at V and 5 bases at J, leaving 7 bases unmatched. CDR3 in DNA: TGTGCCAGCAGCCGTCAGGGGGCGCGGACTGAAGCTTTCTTT. Its protein is CASSRQGARTEAFF.

The rearrangement links TRBV19 to TRBJ2-7, with 9 bases fitting TRBD1. The V gene's germline CDR1 is LNHDA and CDR2 SQIVND (reference sequence). The CDR3 has 14 residues. The V and J ends lost 9 bases and 1 base, in that order; junction bases with no gene match: 7. CDR3 sequence reads: CASRDRAASYEQYF. The DNA for the CDR3 is TGTGCCAGCCGGGACAGGGCAGCGTCCTACGAGCAGTACTTC.

This chain joins TRBV10-1 and TRBJ2-7; no definite D call. The V end was cut by 0 bases, the J end by 5 bases, with 11 bases between. In germline, CDR1 is WNHNN, CDR2 SYGVQD (reference sequence). CDR3 length: 14 residues. CDR3: CASSESSQVDEQYF. As DNA, the CDR3 is TGCGCCAGCAGTGAGTCGAGTCAGGTAGACGAGCAGTACTTC.

The chain recombines TRBV4-1 with TRBJ2-5; D not resolved. V lost 3 bases, J lost 8 bases, and 19 bases lay in between. The CDR3 spans 15 residues. CDR1 is MGHRA and CDR2 is YSYEKL in the germline V gene. CDR3 residues: CASSQARRVRSTQYF. CDR3 in DNA: TGCGCCAGCAGCCAGGCGAGACGGGTTAGGAGTACCCAGTACTTC.